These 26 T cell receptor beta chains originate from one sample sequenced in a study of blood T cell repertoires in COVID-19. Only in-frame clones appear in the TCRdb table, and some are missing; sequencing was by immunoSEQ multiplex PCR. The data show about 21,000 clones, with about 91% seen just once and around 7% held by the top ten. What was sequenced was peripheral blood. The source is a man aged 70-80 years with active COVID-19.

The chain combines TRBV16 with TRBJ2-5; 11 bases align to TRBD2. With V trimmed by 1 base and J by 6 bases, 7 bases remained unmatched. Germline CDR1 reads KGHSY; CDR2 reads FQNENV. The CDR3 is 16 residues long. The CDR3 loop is CASSQLSGLAAQTQYF. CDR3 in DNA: TGTGCCAGCAGCCAATTGTCGGGACTAGCGGCCCAGACCCAGTACTTC.

Here the CDR3 DNA reads TGTGCCAGCAGATTGGGACAGGGTCATGGCTACACCTTC. Residues: CASRLGQGHGYTF. The gene calls are TRBV28 and TRBJ1-2; 9 nucleotides line up with TRBD1. CDR1 MDHEN and CDR2 SYDVKM come from the germline V gene. The CDR3 has 13 amino acids. Trimming removed 6 bases from V and 6 bases from J; junction bases left unmatched: 5.

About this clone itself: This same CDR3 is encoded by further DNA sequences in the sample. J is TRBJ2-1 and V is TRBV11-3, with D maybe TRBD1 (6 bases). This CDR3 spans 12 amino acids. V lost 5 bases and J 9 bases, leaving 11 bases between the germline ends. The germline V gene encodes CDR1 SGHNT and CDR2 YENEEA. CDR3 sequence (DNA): TGTGCCAGCAGCCCTACAGGGTCTGAGCAGTTCTTC. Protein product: CASSPTGSEQFF.

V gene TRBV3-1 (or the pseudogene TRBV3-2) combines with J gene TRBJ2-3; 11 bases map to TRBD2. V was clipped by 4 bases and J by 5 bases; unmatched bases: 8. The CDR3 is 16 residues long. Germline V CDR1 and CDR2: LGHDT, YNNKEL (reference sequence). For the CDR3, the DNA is TGTGCCAGCAGCCCTATAGCGGGAGGGCTGGGAGATACGCAGTATTTT. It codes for CASSPIAGGLGDTQYF.

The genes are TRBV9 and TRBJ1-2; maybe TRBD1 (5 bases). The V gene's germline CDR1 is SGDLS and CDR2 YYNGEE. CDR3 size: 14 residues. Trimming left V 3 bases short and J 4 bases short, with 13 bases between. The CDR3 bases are TGTGCCAGCAGCGAGGCAGGGAGGAGCTATGGCTACACCTTC. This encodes CASSEAGRSYGYTF.

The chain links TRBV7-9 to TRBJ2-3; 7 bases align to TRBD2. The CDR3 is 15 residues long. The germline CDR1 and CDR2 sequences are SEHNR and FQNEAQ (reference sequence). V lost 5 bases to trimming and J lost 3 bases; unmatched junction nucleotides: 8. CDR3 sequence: CASSRRLADTDTQYF. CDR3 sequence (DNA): TGTGCCAGCAGCCGTCGCCTAGCGGATACAGATACGCAGTATTTT. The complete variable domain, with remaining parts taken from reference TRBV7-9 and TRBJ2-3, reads DTGVSQNPRHKITKRGQNVTFRCDPISEHNRLYWYRQTLGQGPEFLTYFQNEAQLEKSRLLSDRFSAERPKGSFSTLEIQRTEQGDSAMYLCASSRRLADTDTQYFGPGTRLTVL.

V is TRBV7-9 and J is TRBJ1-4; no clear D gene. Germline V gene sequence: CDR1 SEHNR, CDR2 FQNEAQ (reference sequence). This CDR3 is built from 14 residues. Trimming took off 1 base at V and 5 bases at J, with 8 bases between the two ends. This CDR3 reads CASSLDVQNEKLFF. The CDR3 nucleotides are TGTGCCAGCAGCTTAGATGTCCAGAATGAAAAACTGTTTTTT.

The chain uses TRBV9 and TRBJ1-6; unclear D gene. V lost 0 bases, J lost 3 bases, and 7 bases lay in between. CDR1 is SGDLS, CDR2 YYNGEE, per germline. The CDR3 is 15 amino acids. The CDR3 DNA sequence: TGTGCCAGCAGCGTAGGAGCCTACTATAATTCACCCCTCCACTTT. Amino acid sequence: CASSVGAYYNSPLHF.

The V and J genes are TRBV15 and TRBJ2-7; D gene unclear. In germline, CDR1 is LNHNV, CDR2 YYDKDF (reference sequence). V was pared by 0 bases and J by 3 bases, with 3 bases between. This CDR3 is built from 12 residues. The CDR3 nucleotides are TGTGCCACCAGCAGAGACAGCTACGAGCAGTACTTC. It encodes CATSRDSYEQYF.

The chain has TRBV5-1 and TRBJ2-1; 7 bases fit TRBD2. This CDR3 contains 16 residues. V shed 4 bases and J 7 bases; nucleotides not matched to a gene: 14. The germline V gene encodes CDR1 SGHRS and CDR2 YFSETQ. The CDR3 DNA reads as TGCGCCAGCAGCCCTCGAGCGGGGAGTGGAAAAAATGAGCAGTTCTTC. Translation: CASSPRAGSGKNEQFF.

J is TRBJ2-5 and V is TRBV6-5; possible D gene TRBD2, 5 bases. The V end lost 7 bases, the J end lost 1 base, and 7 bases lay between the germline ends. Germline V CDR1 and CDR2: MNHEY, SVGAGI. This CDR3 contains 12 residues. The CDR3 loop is CASNGIQETQYF. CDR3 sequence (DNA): TGTGCCAGCAACGGGATCCAAGAGACCCAGTACTTC.

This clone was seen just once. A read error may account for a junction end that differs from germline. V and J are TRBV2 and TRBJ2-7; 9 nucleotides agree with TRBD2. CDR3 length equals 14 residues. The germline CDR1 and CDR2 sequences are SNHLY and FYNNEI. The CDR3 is CASSEGAGGYEQYF. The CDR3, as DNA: TGTGCCAGCAGCGAAGGAGCGGGGGGCTACGAGCAGTACTTC. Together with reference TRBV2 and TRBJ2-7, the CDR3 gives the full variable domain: EPEVTQTPSHQVTQMGQEVILRCVPISNHLYFYWYRQILGQKVEFLVSFYNNEISEKSEIFDDQFSVERPDGSNFTLKIRSTKLEDSAMYFCASSEGAGGYEQYFGPGTRLTVT.

The CDR3 sequence: CASSGTGGYNEQFF. The CDR3 DNA reads as TGTGCCAGCAGCGGGACAGGGGGTTACAATGAGCAGTTCTTC. The chain is built from TRBV9 and TRBJ2-1; 10 bases fit TRBD1. Germline-derived CDR1 and CDR2 are SGDLS and YYNGEE. CDR3 size: 14 residues. V gave up 3 bases and J gave up 4 bases; unmatched junction bases: 1.

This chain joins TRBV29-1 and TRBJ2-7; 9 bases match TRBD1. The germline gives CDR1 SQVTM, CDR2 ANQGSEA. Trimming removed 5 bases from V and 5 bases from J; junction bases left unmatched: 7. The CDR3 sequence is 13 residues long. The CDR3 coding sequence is TGCAGCGTTCAAATGACAGGGGGGCACGAGCAGTACTTC. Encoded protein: CSVQMTGGHEQYF.

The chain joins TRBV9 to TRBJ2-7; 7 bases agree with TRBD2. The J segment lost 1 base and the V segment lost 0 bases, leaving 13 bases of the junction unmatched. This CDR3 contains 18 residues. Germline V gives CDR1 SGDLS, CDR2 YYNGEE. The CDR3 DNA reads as TGTGCCAGCAGCGTAGAAGCCATAGCGTGGGAGGGTTCCTACGAGCAGTACTTC. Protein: CASSVEAIAWEGSYEQYF. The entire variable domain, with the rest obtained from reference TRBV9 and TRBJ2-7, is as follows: DSGVTQTPKHLITATGQRVTLRCSPRSGDLSVYWYQQSLDQGLQFLIQYYNGEERAKGNILERFSAQQFPDLHSELNLSSLELGDSALYFCASSVEAIAWEGSYEQYFGPGTRLTVT.

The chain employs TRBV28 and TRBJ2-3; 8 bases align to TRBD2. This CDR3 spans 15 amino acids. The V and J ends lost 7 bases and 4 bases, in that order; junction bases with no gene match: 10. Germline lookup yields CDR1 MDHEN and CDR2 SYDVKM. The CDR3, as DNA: TGTGCCAGCAAAGATTCGGGGGGGCCGGCAGATACGCAGTATTTT. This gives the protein CASKDSGGPADTQYF.

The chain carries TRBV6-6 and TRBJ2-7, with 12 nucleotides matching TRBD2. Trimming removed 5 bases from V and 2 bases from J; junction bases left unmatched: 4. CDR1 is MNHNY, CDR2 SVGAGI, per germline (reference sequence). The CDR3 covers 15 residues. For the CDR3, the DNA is TGTGCCAGCAGTGCACTAGCGGGGGGAACCTACGAGCAGTACTTC. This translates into CASSALAGGTYEQYF.

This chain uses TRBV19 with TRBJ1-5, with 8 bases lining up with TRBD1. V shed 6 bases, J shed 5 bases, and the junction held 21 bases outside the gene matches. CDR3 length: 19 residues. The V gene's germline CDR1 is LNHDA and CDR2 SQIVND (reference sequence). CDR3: CASRVSNDLHQGADQPQHF. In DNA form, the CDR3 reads TGTGCCAGTAGGGTATCGAACGACTTACATCAGGGGGCAGATCAGCCCCAGCATTTT.

This chain's CDR3 is CASSQKGGANTQYF. CDR3 in DNA: TGTGCCAGCAGCCAAAAGGGGGGGGCAAATACGCAGTATTTT. The chain uses TRBV13 and TRBJ2-3, with D perhaps matching TRBD2 (7 bases). This CDR3 has 14 residues. Germline V gene lookup returns CDR1 PRHDT and CDR2 FYEKMQ (reference sequence). Trimming pared 5 bases from V and 7 bases from J, leaving 16 bases between.

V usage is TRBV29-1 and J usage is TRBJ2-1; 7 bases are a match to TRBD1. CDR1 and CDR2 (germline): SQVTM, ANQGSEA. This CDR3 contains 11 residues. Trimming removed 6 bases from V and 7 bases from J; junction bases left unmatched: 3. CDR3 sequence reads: CSVKGANEQFF. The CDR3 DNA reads TGCAGCGTCAAGGGGGCTAATGAGCAGTTCTTC.

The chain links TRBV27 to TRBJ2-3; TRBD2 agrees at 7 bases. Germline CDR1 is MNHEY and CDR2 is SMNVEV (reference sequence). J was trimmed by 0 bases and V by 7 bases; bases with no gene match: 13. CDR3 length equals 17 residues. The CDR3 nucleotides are TGTGCCAGCATGGGGGGGGGAGGCTTGACTAGCACAGATACGCAGTATTTT. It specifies CASMGGGGLTSTDTQYF.

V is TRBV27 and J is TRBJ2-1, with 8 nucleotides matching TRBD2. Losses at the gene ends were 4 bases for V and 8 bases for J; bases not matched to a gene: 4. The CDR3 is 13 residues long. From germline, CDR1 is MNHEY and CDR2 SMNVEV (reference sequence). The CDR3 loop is CASSYSGSYEQFF. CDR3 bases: TGTGCCAGCAGTTACAGCGGGAGCTATGAGCAGTTCTTC.

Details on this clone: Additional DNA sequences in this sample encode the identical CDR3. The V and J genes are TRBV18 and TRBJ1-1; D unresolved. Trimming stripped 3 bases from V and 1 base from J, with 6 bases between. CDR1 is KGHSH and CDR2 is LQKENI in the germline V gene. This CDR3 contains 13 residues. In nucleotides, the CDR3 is TGTGCCAGCTCACCGAGAGGGAACACTGAAGCTTTCTTT. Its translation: CASSPRGNTEAFF.

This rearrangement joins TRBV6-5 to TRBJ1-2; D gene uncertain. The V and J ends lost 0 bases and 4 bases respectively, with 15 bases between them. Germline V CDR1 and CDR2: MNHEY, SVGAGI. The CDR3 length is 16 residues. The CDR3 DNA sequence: TGTGCCAGCAGTTACTCTCCTGAGGGCAAATTCTATGGCTACACCTTC. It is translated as CASSYSPEGKFYGYTF.

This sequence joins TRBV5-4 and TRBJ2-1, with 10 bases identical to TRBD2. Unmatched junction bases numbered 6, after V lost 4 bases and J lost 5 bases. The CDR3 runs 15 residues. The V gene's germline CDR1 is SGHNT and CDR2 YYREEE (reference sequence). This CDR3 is CASSLELAGHNEQFF. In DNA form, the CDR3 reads TGTGCCAGCAGCCTAGAACTAGCGGGGCACAATGAGCAGTTCTTC.

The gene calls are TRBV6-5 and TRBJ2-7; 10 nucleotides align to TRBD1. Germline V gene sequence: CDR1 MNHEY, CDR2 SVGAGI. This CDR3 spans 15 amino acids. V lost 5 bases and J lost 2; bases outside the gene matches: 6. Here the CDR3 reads CASSNGGTGAYEQYF. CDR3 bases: TGTGCCAGCAGTAACGGGGGGACAGGGGCCTACGAGCAGTACTTC.